This T cell receptor (beta chain) was captured in a study of blood T cell repertoires in COVID-19. Study-level background: PBMCs, B-cell-depleted T cells, or T cells were the source of the cDNA or gDNA that made up the material.

Per germline, CDR1 SNHLY and CDR2 FYNNEI. This CDR3 spans 14 amino acids. Trimming took off 6 bases at V and 1 base at J, with 11 bases between the two ends. Authors' data handling: How many nucleated cells were present was estimated from reference gene primer amplification. The data were produced by immunoSEQ multiplex PCR, yet TCRdb's version contains in-frame clones alone and is incomplete. V and J calls and clone size are given by that table; D and trimming were obtained from the DNA. The table shows some 130,000 clones, with about 78% occurring only once. Material for sequencing was peripheral blood. The clonotype was recovered from a man in his sixties who had recovered from COVID-19. This sequence joins TRBV2 and TRBJ2-3, with D unclear. CDR3 sequence (DNA): TGTGCCAGCAGCCCTAGGCTCGGCACAGATACGCAGTATTTT. Protein product: CASSPRLGTDTQYF.